The 26 T cell receptor beta chains presented below share a single source sample, sequenced in a study of CD8+ T cells in alopecia areata. In each case, RNA was isolated and then reverse transcribed into cDNA as the sequencing template. Generated by immunoSEQ multiplex PCR, the TCRdb table keeps only in-frame clones and is missing some. This repertoire shows 200,000 to 250,000 clones, roughly three fifths found once; its top ten account for 0.95% to 1.5%. The treatment is: oral pan-JAK inhibitor, 5-10 mg twice daily. Here the sequenced sample was CD4+ T cells sorted from blood, taken around week 46, from a patient treated with tofacitinib. All receptors derive from a human donor with alopecia areata.

The chain uses TRBV30 and TRBJ1-5; D is uncertain. The ends were cut back, 0 bases at V and 1 base at J, with 4 bases in the middle. The CDR3 runs to 13 residues. Germline lookup yields CDR1 GTSNPN and CDR2 SVGIG (reference sequence). In nucleotides, the CDR3 is TGTGCCTGGAGTGTAGCGAGCAATCAGCCCCAGCATTTT. This gives the protein CAWSVASNQPQHF. Drawing the rest from reference TRBV30 and TRBJ1-5, the complete variable domain is SQTIHQWPATLVQPVGSPLSLECTVEGTSNPNLYWYRQAAGRGLQLLFYSVGIGQISSEVPQNLSASRPQDRQFILSSKKLLLSDSGFYLCAWSVASNQPQHFGDGTRLSIL.

The CDR3 spells CSVRSNTGELFF. CDR3 sequence (DNA): TGCAGCGTGCGCAGCAACACCGGGGAGCTGTTTTTT. The chain has TRBV29-1 and TRBJ2-2; D not certain. The germline gives CDR1 SQVTM, CDR2 ANQGSEA. The CDR3 covers 12 residues. V lost 6 bases and J lost 2, with 7 bases in between.

This clone was recorded once. The missing conserved phenylalanine or tryptophan at the end of this CDR3 makes a read error likely. It is unclear where the CDR3 begins or ends on the DNA, so no DNA is shown, and the CDR3 is as TCRdb lists it. The rearrangement joins TRBV20-1 to TRBJ1-1. Including both end residues, the CDR3 is 8 amino acids long. Germline CDR1 DFQATT, CDR2 SNEGSKA (reference sequence). The CDR3 region is CSARRGGL.

The rearrangement joins TRBV2 to TRBJ2-2; 10 bases line up with TRBD1. Germline assignment: CDR1 SNHLY and CDR2 FYNNEI. The CDR3 has 17 residues. With V trimmed by 6 bases and J by 3 bases, 10 bases remained unmatched. The DNA of the CDR3 is TGTGCCAGCAGAGCTGGGACCGGGACAGGGGACACCGGGGAGCTGTTTTTT. Protein sequence: CASRAGTGTGDTGELFF. Combining the CDR3 with reference TRBV2 and TRBJ2-2 gives the whole variable domain EPEVTQTPSHQVTQMGQEVILRCVPISNHLYFYWYRQILGQKVEFLVSFYNNEISEKSEIFDDQFSVERPDGSNFTLKIRSTKLEDSAMYFCASRAGTGTGDTGELFFGEGSRLTVL.

The gene calls are TRBV2 and TRBJ2-3; 13 bases fit TRBD2. From germline, CDR1 is SNHLY and CDR2 FYNNEI. The V segment lost 8 bases and the J segment 5 bases; nucleotides outside the gene matches: 7. This CDR3 has 15 amino acids. CDR3 bases: TGTGCCAGCTGTCAACTAGCGGGGGGGAGAGATACGCAGTATTTT. It yields the protein CASCQLAGGRDTQYF.

This rearrangement joins TRBV29-1 to TRBJ1-1; tentatively, D is TRBD1 (6 bases). Germline CDR1 and CDR2: SQVTM and ANQGSEA. This CDR3 contains 12 residues. The V end was cut by 6 bases, the J end by 9 bases, with 17 bases between. The CDR3 DNA is TGCAGCGTCGAAATGGACAGTGCCAAAGCTTTCTTT. It yields the protein CSVEMDSAKAFF.

This clone was detected once. The gene calls are TRBV5-1 and TRBJ2-3, with D perhaps assigned TRBD1 or TRBD2 (5 bases each). This CDR3 is built from 15 residues. Germline V gene sequence: CDR1 SGHRS, CDR2 YFSETQ. Trimming left V 0 bases short and J 1 base short, with 9 bases between. CDR3 sequence reads: CASSLGWDGTDTQYF. The CDR3 DNA sequence: TGCGCCAGCAGCTTGGGATGGGACGGCACAGATACGCAGTATTTT.

The chain employs TRBV6-1 and TRBJ1-6, with 8 bases that match TRBD1. The CDR3 is 15 amino acids. Trimming at V came to 5 bases and at J to 6 bases, leaving 6 bases not matched to a gene. Germline V gene lookup returns CDR1 MNHNS and CDR2 SASEGT. The CDR3 nucleotides are TGTGCCAGCAGTCCCCGGGACAGGAGTAATTCACCCCTCCACTTT. Protein product: CASSPRDRSNSPLHF.

This clone was counted between two and nine times. V gene TRBV15 combines with J gene TRBJ2-6; D is undetermined. Between the trimmed V and J ends, which lost 5 bases and 4 bases, there was a span of 12 bases. The germline V gene has CDR1 LNHNV and CDR2 YYDKDF (reference sequence). This CDR3 has 15 amino acids. CDR3 residues: CATSLPVLGANVLTF. The CDR3 nucleotides read TGTGCCACCAGCCTTCCCGTTTTGGGGGCCAACGTCCTGACTTTC.

This clone has just a few counts. CDR3 sequence (DNA): TGCAGCGTCGCCCAACAGGGGAGGGCTTTCTTT. Its protein product is CSVAQQGRAFF. The genes are TRBV29-1 and TRBJ1-1, with 7 nucleotides matching TRBD1. The CDR3 loop spans 11 amino acids. Losses at the gene ends were 6 bases for V and 11 bases for J; bases not matched to a gene: 9. The germline CDR1 and CDR2 sequences are SQVTM and ANQGSEA.

The chain recombines TRBV6-5 with TRBJ2-4, with 10 bases matching TRBD1. The CDR3 contains 15 residues. Germline CDR1 and CDR2: MNHEY and SVGAGI. Unmatched junction bases numbered 5, after V lost 4 bases and J lost 5 bases. The CDR3 spells CASSLSGQGQNIQYF. CDR3 bases: TGTGCCAGCAGTTTGTCGGGACAGGGGCAAAACATTCAGTACTTC.

This clone was detected only a few times. The genes are TRBV29-1 and TRBJ2-2; 7 bases map to TRBD1. The CDR3 consists of 13 residues. The V and J ends lost 6 bases and 7 bases, in that order; junction bases with no gene match: 8. The germline V gene has CDR1 SQVTM and CDR2 ANQGSEA. CDR3 loop: CSVGNRGDGELFF. Written as DNA, the CDR3 is TGCAGCGTGGGGAACAGGGGTGACGGGGAGCTGTTTTTT.

This clone has a handful of counts. This chain connects TRBV15 to TRBJ2-7; 7 nucleotides line up with TRBD1. V lost 0 bases and J lost 1; bases outside the gene matches: 0. Looked up from germline, CDR1 is LNHNV and CDR2 is YYDKDF (reference sequence). The CDR3 contains 14 residues. DNA for the CDR3: TGTGCCACCAGCAGAGAACAGGGGTCCTACGAGCAGTACTTC. Protein product: CATSREQGSYEQYF.

This chain links TRBV19 with TRBJ1-5; D not certain. V lost 1 base, J lost 3 bases, and 7 bases lay in between. This CDR3 comprises 14 residues. In germline, CDR1 is LNHDA, CDR2 SQIVND (reference sequence). CDR3 sequence reads: CASSIGQNNQPQHF. The CDR3 DNA sequence: TGTGCCAGTAGTATAGGCCAGAACAATCAGCCCCAGCATTTT.

The rearrangement joins TRBV7-2 to TRBJ2-7, with D perhaps assigned TRBD1 or TRBD2 (5 bases each). Germline V CDR1 and CDR2: SGHTA, FQGNSA. This CDR3 contains 14 residues. V was cut by 4 bases and J by 5 bases, with 15 bases left in between. CDR3 DNA sequence: TGTGCCAGCAGCTGGCACCGGGACGGGAACGAGCAGTACTTC. It translates to CASSWHRDGNEQYF.

The V call is TRBV7-9, the J call TRBJ1-5; tentatively, D is TRBD1 (6 bases). Trimming stripped 11 bases from V and 2 bases from J, with 13 bases between. The germline V gene encodes CDR1 SEHNR and CDR2 FQNEAQ (reference sequence). This CDR3 region has 13 residues. DNA for the CDR3: TGTGCCGGAGGGGGAAGTGGCAATCAGCCCCAGCATTTT. This gives the protein CAGGGSGNQPQHF.

The chain recombines TRBV30 with TRBJ1-5, with D perhaps TRBD1 (6 bases). With 0 bases removed from V and 1 base from J, the gap between germline ends came to 10 bases. From germline, CDR1 is GTSNPN and CDR2 SVGIG (reference sequence). The CDR3 runs 15 residues. The CDR3 coding sequence is TGTGCCTGGAGTGTAATAACAGGGAGCAATCAGCCCCAGCATTTT. As protein: CAWSVITGSNQPQHF.

This clone was recorded only once. The chain is built from TRBV7-3 and TRBJ1-2; D is unclear. The germline V gene encodes CDR1 SGHTA and CDR2 FQGTGA. The CDR3 is 14 amino acids. V lost 1 base and J 8 bases, leaving 14 bases between the germline ends. The CDR3 here is CASSLNGWSGGYTF. The CDR3 DNA is TGTGCCAGCAGCTTAAATGGATGGAGCGGGGGCTACACCTTC.

This clone was found once. The chain has TRBV27 and TRBJ1-2; D is ambiguous. The CDR3 covers 13 residues. Trimming removed 0 bases at V and 3 bases at J, with 5 bases between. From germline, CDR1 is MNHEY and CDR2 SMNVEV (reference sequence). The CDR3 is CASSLSGDYGYTF. DNA of the CDR3: TGTGCCAGCAGTTTATCAGGAGACTATGGCTACACCTTC.

V usage is TRBV11-2 and J usage is TRBJ2-1, with a possible D match to TRBD2 (6 bases). The V end lost 2 bases, the J end lost 4 bases, and 15 bases lay between the germline ends. This CDR3 is built from 16 residues. Per the germline V gene, CDR1 is SGHAT and CDR2 is FQNNGV. In nucleotides, the CDR3 is TGTGCCAGCAGCTTATTAGCGGCGAGGGGTTACAATGAGCAGTTCTTC. This encodes CASSLLAARGYNEQFF.

The chain joins TRBV7-2 to TRBJ1-6; tentative D call: TRBD1 (5 bases). Germline V CDR1 and CDR2: SGHTA, FQGNSA. This CDR3 has 14 residues. The V gene lost 5 bases and the J gene lost 7 bases, with 12 bases spanning the gap. The CDR3 loop reads CASSVAAGNSPLHF. CDR3 in DNA: TGTGCCAGCAGCGTCGCGGCAGGGAATTCACCCCTCCACTTT.

The chain combines TRBV18 with TRBJ2-1; 11 positions agree with TRBD2. Germline loops: CDR1 KGHSH, CDR2 LQKENI. V was pared by 4 bases and J by 5 bases, with 7 bases of the junction left unmatched. The CDR3 totals 16 residues. Here the CDR3 reads CASSLLTSGGNNEQFF. The CDR3 bases are TGTGCCAGCTCACTCCTAACTAGCGGGGGTAACAATGAGCAGTTCTTC.

The V and J genes are TRBV19 and TRBJ1-5; the D gene is possibly TRBD1 (6 bases). CDR3 length: 16 residues. Per the germline V gene, CDR1 is LNHDA and CDR2 is SQIVND (reference sequence). Trimming left V 5 bases short and J 3 bases short, with 17 bases between. The chain's CDR3 is CASSPDAGTINQPQHF. CDR3 nucleotides: TGTGCCAGTAGTCCTGACGCCGGGACAATCAATCAGCCCCAGCATTTT.

This clone was seen only once. The chain employs TRBV6-5 and TRBJ2-1; D not resolved. This CDR3 region has 16 residues. From germline, CDR1 is MNHEY and CDR2 SVGAGI. The ends were cut back, 4 bases at V and 2 bases at J, with 15 bases in the middle. In DNA form, the CDR3 reads TGTGCCAGCAGTTCAGGCAGGTTAAAAACCTACAATGAGCAGTTCTTC. It specifies CASSSGRLKTYNEQFF.

The rearrangement joins TRBV6-5 to TRBJ2-7; possibly TRBD2 for D (6 bases). V lost 5 bases and J 1 base, leaving 12 bases between the germline ends. Germline CDR1 and CDR2: MNHEY and SVGAGI. The CDR3 length is 14 residues. The CDR3 protein is CASSGQGGSYEQYF. The DNA of the CDR3 is TGTGCCAGCAGTGGCCAAGGAGGGTCCTACGAGCAGTACTTC.

The chain links TRBV7-3 to TRBJ2-1; no definite D call. The CDR3 sequence is 13 residues long. V shed 6 bases and J shed 8 bases, with 14 bases lying between them. Germline loops: CDR1 SGHTA, CDR2 FQGTGA. DNA for the CDR3: TGTGCCAGCAGGATGTCAGAGACACATGAGCAGTTCTTC. As protein: CASRMSETHEQFF.